The source of this TCR beta chain is a study of cytomegalovirus exposure and HLA in healthy donors. Study-level points and caveats: Associated with HLA alleles at 0.05 false discovery rate in a later analysis were some 16,000 TCR beta sequences.

PCR amplification relied on 60 Vbeta primers (plus 13 Jbeta primers). Repertoires were generated with immunoSEQ multiplex PCR, while TCRdb's copy carries only in-frame clones and drops some. Among more than 140,000 clones listed, approximately 84% were seen once. CDR3 length: 13 residues. Trimming left V 6 bases short and J 4 bases short, with 12 bases between. Germline values: CDR1 MNHEY, CDR2 SVGAGI. Comment on this clone: Its antigen is unidentified.

The sequence derives from a woman in her forties in good health and CMV-seronegative. Sequencing input: PBMCs. This chain connects TRBV6-5 to TRBJ1-2, with a tentative D call TRBD1 (6 bases). The CDR3 sequence: CASSTPQGYGYTF. In nucleotides, the CDR3 is TGTGCCAGCAGCACACCACAGGGCTATGGCTACACCTTC.